This TCR beta chain was documented in a study of CD8 T cells in Susac syndrome. Trimming took off 0 bases at V and 5 bases at J, with 8 bases between the two ends. The CDR3 contains 13 residues. Germline V gene lookup returns CDR1 LNHNV and CDR2 YYDKDF (reference sequence). Reverse transcription of 0.5 to 1 ug RNA was performed with random hexamers. Amplification of TCR beta CDR3 was carried out by immunoSEQ multiplex PCR, which covered 54 Vbeta and 13 Jbeta segments. A single record per CDR3 protein comes from TCRdb applying MiXCR to the immunoSEQ multiplex PCR reads. Among about 180,000 distinct CDR3 sequences listed, 85% to 95% were seen once.

Material: CD8+ T cells from PBMCs. The source is a human donor with multiple sclerosis. V and J are TRBV15 and TRBJ2-7; D unclear. In DNA form, the CDR3 reads TGTGCCACCAGCAGAGATCCCGCGGACGAGCAGTACTTC. Encoded protein: CATSRDPADEQYF.